This TCR beta chain appears in the sequencing data of a study of blood T cell repertoires in COVID-19. Study as a whole: PBMCs, B-cell-depleted T cells, or T cells were the source of the cDNA or gDNA that made up the material.

Under the authors' procedure: Reference gene primer amplification gave nucleated cell count estimates. Here immunoSEQ multiplex PCR was the method, and the copy in TCRdb shows in-frame clones only, minus some. D and trimming come from the DNA, and the V and J calls and clone size come from that table. Of about 160,000 clones in the sample, 80% to 95% were seen once. Patients from Seattle were sampled longitudinally, starting during active infection. The source is a man aged 25-45 years with COVID-19, enrolled during active disease. The specimen was peripheral blood.

The CDR3 reads CASSAGVAGGRTDTQYF. The CDR3 nucleotides read TGTGCCAGCAGCGCAGGGGTGGCGGGGGGGCGAACAGATACGCAGTATTTT. The chain has TRBV9 and TRBJ2-3; the match to TRBD2 covers 9 bases. The CDR3 length is 17 residues. Trimming removed 3 bases from V and 3 bases from J; junction bases left unmatched: 11. Germline V gene lookup returns CDR1 SGDLS and CDR2 YYNGEE. The variable domain in full, with the rest retrieved from reference TRBV9 and TRBJ2-3, is DSGVTQTPKHLITATGQRVTLRCSPRSGDLSVYWYQQSLDQGLQFLIQYYNGEERAKGNILERFSAQQFPDLHSELNLSSLELGDSALYFCASSAGVAGGRTDTQYFGPGTRLTVL.